This TCR beta chain was sequenced in a study of Graves' ophthalmopathy and Graves' hyperthyroidism. The TCR beta CDR3 regions underwent amplification from RNA transcripts. The first round was an RT-PCR with HTBI primers, and the second round was a multiplex PCR. Via MiXCR, TCRdb re-called the multiplex PCR reads, giving one row per CDR3 protein. The repertoire holds 300,000 to 450,000 distinct CDR3 sequences, with approximately 18% as singletons. As to this clonotype: A much larger clone is a single base away; this may be a read error. The conserved phenylalanine or tryptophan normally closing the CDR3 is absent here, so this likely arose from a read error.

This CDR3 is 11 amino acids long. Per germline, CDR1 MRHNA and CDR2 SNTAGT. Trimming removed 6 bases from V and 6 bases from J, with 7 bases in between. The receptor was isolated from an adult woman with stable Graves' hyperthyroidism. Sequences were obtained from peripheral blood. The chain employs TRBV6-4 and TRBJ2-3; D is possibly TRBD1 (6 bases). The CDR3 loop is CASRQGDTQYL. CDR3 DNA: TGTGCCAGCAGACAGGGTGATACGCAGTATTTG.